Described below is a single TCR beta chain sequence and its context. These data originate in a study of identical twins. TCRdb recomputed calls from the 5' RACE reads with MiXCR, one row per CDR3 protein. Found here are around 490,000 distinct CDR3 sequences, approximately 20% of them singletons; the top ten hold 0.48%. This CDR3 spans 12 amino acids. Germline CDR1 reads SQVTM; CDR2 reads ANQGSEA. With 6 bases removed from V and 4 bases from J, the gap between germline ends came to 11 bases. This same sample was also taken into another study, of yellow fever vaccine responses in identical twins.

The rearrangement links TRBV29-1 to TRBJ2-3; perhaps TRBD1 as D (6 bases). This TCR was recovered from a woman aged 18-29 years in good health. Sequencing was performed on CD4+ T cells sorted from blood. The CDR3 DNA is TGCAGCGTGCAGGGGTTAGCAGATACGCAGTATTTT. It is translated as CSVQGLADTQYF.